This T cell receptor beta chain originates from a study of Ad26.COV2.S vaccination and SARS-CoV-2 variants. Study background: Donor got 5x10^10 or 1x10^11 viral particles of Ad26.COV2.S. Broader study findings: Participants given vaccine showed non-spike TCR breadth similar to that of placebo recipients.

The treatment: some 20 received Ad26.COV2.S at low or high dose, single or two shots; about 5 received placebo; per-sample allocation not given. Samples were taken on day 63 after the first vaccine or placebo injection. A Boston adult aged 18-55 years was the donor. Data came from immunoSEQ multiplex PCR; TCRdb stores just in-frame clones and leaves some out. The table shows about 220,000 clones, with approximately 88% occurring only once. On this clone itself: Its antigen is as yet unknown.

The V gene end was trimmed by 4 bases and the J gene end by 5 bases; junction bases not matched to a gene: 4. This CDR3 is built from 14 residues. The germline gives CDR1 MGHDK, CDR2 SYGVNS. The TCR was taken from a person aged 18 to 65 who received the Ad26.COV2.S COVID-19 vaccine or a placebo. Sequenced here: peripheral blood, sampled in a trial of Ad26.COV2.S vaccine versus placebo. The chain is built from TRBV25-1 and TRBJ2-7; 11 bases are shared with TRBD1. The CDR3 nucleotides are TGTGCCAGCAGTGGGGACAGGGGGAAAAACGAGCAGTACTTC. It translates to CASSGDRGKNEQYF.